This TCR beta chain was found in a study of T cells in Graves' hyperthyroidism and ophthalmopathy (dated by TCRdb to about 2019). With respect to the entire study: Peripheral blood samples were taken at the time of initial diagnosis, prior to any treatment. The paper reports TCR Vbeta CDR3 sequencing of more than 120 peripheral blood samples: over 40 ophthalmopathy, some 80 hyperthyroidism and approximately 17 progressor patients. Whether ophthalmopathy could be predicted prospectively was tested in an independent validation cohort made up of roughly 19 hyperthyroidism patients plus 17 patients who later progressed to ophthalmopathy. To identify distinguishing TCR V-J signatures, a discovery cohort of around 100 patients was used, comprising 43 with Graves' ophthalmopathy and roughly 60 with stable Graves' hyperthyroidism. The 95 to 100 discovery patients were randomly divided into training and test sets at a 7:3 ratio. In addition, the study compared T-cell repertoires in thyroid tissue and in blood from about 6 Graves' hyperthyroidism patients. Following sampling, methimazole starting at 30 mg daily was given to hyperthyroidism patients, and high-dose intravenous methylprednisolone was given to ophthalmopathy patients.

This clonotype was detected only a few times. Its antigen is still unknown. One base away there is no much larger clone; base qualities are not given. For CDR1 and CDR2, the germline V gene lists SGHDN and FVKESK. From its cysteine to its phenylalanine, the CDR3 spans 14 amino acids. Only the CDR3 region is kept as DNA, spanning 42 bases read in frame from base 1. V is cut by 4 bases and J by 5 bases, and the space between the germline ends is 11 bases. The TCR beta CDR3 regions were amplified from RNA transcripts. For the first round of RT-PCR on the TCR CDR3, the HTBI primer set was used together with the Qiagen OneStep RT-PCR kit. Libraries were constructed in a second round of multiplex PCR, after which size selection and purification were carried out. The libraries were sequenced on an Illumina HiSeq2000 using paired-end 100 bp reads. Regarding the original processing steps: SOAPnuke was used to process the raw data, with reads discarded if the reads contained adapters or uncalled bases, had a mean Phred below 15, or lacked an exact constant-primer or identifier match. COPE v1.2.5 was used to merge high-quality paired reads, and clonotypes were defined as unique nucleotide sequences. MiTCR v1.1 was used to align the clonotypes against IMGT TRBV, TRBD and TRBJ reference segments. The analysis was restricted to V-J combinations with a frequency above 0.0001, which together covered 99.2% of the repertoires. The TCS score was defined as F50 (clonal expansion) divided by E x V (chaos), with BLOSUM62-based TCRdist calculated between CDR3 peptides within each V-J. Welch's t-statistics and random forest reduced several hundred V-J features to 13, which were used in a naive Bayes classifier (R e1071). TCRdb handled the public reads itself, with Q25 trimming in fastp and clone calling in MiXCR, and kept productive beta chains. Every entry covers one CDR3 protein and lists the most common genes and DNA from its rows. The V and J calls come from TCRdb's annotation, not from the publication. This sample is represented by some 300,000 distinct CDR3 sequences; approximately 15% of them were singletons. 33% of the sample lies in the top ten.

Overall study results and their limits: In cross-validation, a model built on a 13 V-J signature told ophthalmopathy apart from stable hyperthyroidism with just under 90% sensitivity and about 81% specificity, and in testing the same model reached 80%/75%. During validation, the model predicted progression to ophthalmopathy a median of roughly 7.1 months ahead of onset, with almost 71% sensitivity and almost 75% specificity. Most expanded thyroid clonotypes (frequency above 0.001) were also detected in blood, suggesting blood repertoires may reflect thyroid immune responses. No statistical method was used to set the sample size in advance, and investigators knew the group allocation.

Graves' hyperthyroidism was defined as stable when no progression to ophthalmopathy occurred over 18 months of follow-up. Hyperthyroidism patients were newly diagnosed, had a disease duration of under 2 months, and were aged 18 to 65 years. Any patient with an uncontrolled infection, another autoimmune disease, pregnancy or lactation was excluded. Diagnoses were established on the basis of clinical symptoms, serum thyroxine and TRAb, thyroid ultrasound, and orbital computed tomography. PBMCs were isolated from roughly 10 ml of fresh peripheral blood by Ficoll-Paque density gradient centrifugation. Total RNA was extracted with Trizol reagent, and quality was checked on an Agilent 2100 Bioanalyzer.

This sequence originates from a man aged 25 to 45 with Graves' hyperthyroidism. The chain uses TRBV14 and TRBJ1-4, with the D gene call left open. What was sequenced was blood. DNA sequence: TGTGCCAGCAGCCCCCAGGACCTCAATGAAAAACTGTTTTTT. This is translated as CASSPQDLNEKLFF.